A selection of T cell receptor beta chains follows, all from one sample in a study of CD8 T cells in Susac syndrome. In TCRdb, the immunoSEQ multiplex PCR reads were re-called with MiXCR into one record per CDR3 protein. The top ten clones hold 0.16% of a sample with under 200,000 distinct CDR3 sequences, approximately 95% of them seen once. The sequenced sample consisted of CD8+ T cells from PBMCs. Receptor source: a human donor with multiple sclerosis. CDR3s include the opening cysteine and the closing phenylalanine or tryptophan. The D gene is left open where the match is weak. Size tells how often a clone was seen (once, few, many) or the class of an expanded clone, and some rows leave it out.

clone_size	d_call	j_call	v_call	cdr3_aa	cdr3_nt
NA	NA	TRBJ1-1	TRBV27	CASIGTSEAFF	TGTGCCAGCATTGGGACCTCTGAAGCTTTCTTT
NA	NA	TRBJ2-3	TRBV27	CASSHSGDTQYF	TGTGCCAGCAGCCACTCCGGGGATACGCAGTATTTT
NA	NA	TRBJ2-7	TRBV30	CAWSWGGRSYEQYF	TGTGCCTGGAGTTGGGGGGGCCGCTCCTACGAGCAGTACTTC
NA	NA	TRBJ2-1	TRBV29-1	CSVEDLQGLGSYNEQFF	TGCAGCGTTGAAGATCTACAGGGACTTGGCTCCTACAATGAGCAGTTCTTC
NA	TRBD2	TRBJ2-5	TRBV2	CASGLAGYSQETQYF	TGTGCCAGCGGACTAGCGGGATACAGTCAAGAGACCCAGTACTTC
NA	TRBD2	TRBJ2-5	TRBV15	CATSPQTSGGAQETQYF	TGTGCCACCAGCCCACAGACTAGCGGGGGAGCGCAAGAGACCCAGTACTTC
NA	NA	TRBJ2-7	TRBV27	CASSIHQSSYEQYF	TGTGCCAGCAGTATACACCAAAGCTCCTACGAGCAGTACTTC
NA	NA	TRBJ2-6	TRBV30	CAWSFGNSGANVLTF	TGTGCCTGGAGCTTCGGGAACTCTGGGGCCAACGTCCTGACTTTC
few	NA	TRBJ1-2	TRBV27	CASSSTGGYGYTF	TGTGCCAGCAGTTCCACGGGCGGCTATGGCTACACCTTC
NA	TRBD2	TRBJ2-1	TRBV4-2	CASSQDRGGAYNEQFF	TGTGCCAGCAGCCAAGATCGGGGGGGGGCTTACAATGAGCAGTTCTTC
NA	NA	TRBJ1-2	TRBV20-1	CSARDLDTNYGYTF	TGCAGTGCTAGAGATTTGGACACTAACTATGGCTACACCTTC
NA	NA	TRBJ2-1	TRBV9	CASSVGWVSSYNEQFF	TGTGCCAGCAGCGTAGGGTGGGTTTCGTCCTACAATGAGCAGTTCTTC
NA	TRBD2	TRBJ2-1	TRBV15	CATTTRAAGEGNEQFF	TGTGCCACCACGACCCGCGCAGCGGGAGAGGGGAATGAGCAGTTCTTC
NA	TRBD1	TRBJ2-3	TRBV5-1	CASSQRTGTGSDTQYF	TGCGCCAGCAGCCAGCGGACAGGCACAGGTTCCGATACGCAGTATTTT
NA	NA	TRBJ2-1	TRBV19	CASSISAGWTEQFF	TGTGCCAGTAGTATCAGTGCAGGGTGGACTGAGCAGTTCTTC
NA	NA	TRBJ2-1	TRBV14	CASSQVFSYNEQFF	TGTGCCAGCAGCCAGGTGTTCTCCTACAATGAGCAGTTCTTC
NA	TRBD2	TRBJ2-7	TRBV5-1	CASSLETSGEQYF	TGCGCCAGCAGCTTGGAGACTAGCGGCGAGCAGTACTTC
NA	TRBD1	TRBJ2-5	TRBV20-1	CSAIGPTRDRVQETQYF	TGCAGTGCTATCGGCCCAACCCGGGACAGGGTCCAAGAGACCCAGTACTTC
NA	TRBD2	TRBJ2-7	TRBV13	CASSLGQFGVGLAGALHEQYF	TGTGCCAGCAGCTTAGGCCAGTTCGGGGTTGGACTAGCGGGAGCACTTCACGAGCAGTACTTC
NA	NA	TRBJ1-1	TRBV6-5	CASSIGTVNTEAFF	TGTGCCAGCAGTATTGGGACGGTGAACACTGAAGCTTTCTTT
NA	NA	TRBJ2-7	TRBV19	CASSMGGPSYEQYF	TGTGCCAGTAGTATGGGCGGGCCATCCTACGAGCAGTACTTC
NA	NA	TRBJ1-1	TRBV4-1	CASSQEEGITEAFF	TGCGCCAGCAGCCAAGAAGAGGGTATAACTGAAGCTTTCTTT
NA	TRBD1	TRBJ2-6	TRBV27	CASSGDRLLMASGANVLTF	TGTGCCAGCAGTGGGGACAGGCTTTTGATGGCTTCTGGGGCCAACGTCCTGACTTTC
NA	NA	TRBJ2-7	TRBV11-2	CASSAGDGAHEQYF	TGTGCCAGCAGCGCAGGGGACGGGGCCCACGAGCAGTACTTC
NA	NA	TRBJ1-5	TRBV3-1	CASSQERGGSNQPQHF	TGTGCCAGCAGCCAAGAGAGAGGGGGTAGCAATCAGCCCCAGCATTTT
NA	NA	TRBJ2-3	TRBV2	CASSGTEPDF	TGTGCCAGCAGCGGGACTGAACCGGATTTT
NA	TRBD1	TRBJ2-3	TRBV11-2	CASSRTGFGDTQYF	TGTGCCAGCAGCCGGACAGGTTTCGGAGATACGCAGTATTTT
NA	TRBD2	TRBJ2-1	TRBV6-1	CASKQIAGVVYNEQFF	TGTGCCAGCAAGCAAATAGCGGGAGTGGTCTACAATGAGCAGTTCTTC
NA	TRBD1	TRBJ2-1	TRBV27	CASSFPGGKQFF	TGTGCCAGCAGTTTCCCAGGGGGCAAGCAGTTCTTC
NA	TRBD1	TRBJ2-7	TRBV13	CASSLLTGQGTNEQYF	TGTGCCAGCAGCTTACTGACGGGACAGGGGACGAACGAGCAGTACTTC
NA	TRBD2	TRBJ2-7	TRBV15	CATSRDRGGRSYEQYF	TGTGCCACCAGCAGAGATCGGGGGGGACGATCCTACGAGCAGTACTTC
NA	NA	TRBJ2-2	TRBV11-2	CASSLGANTGELFF	TGTGCCAGCAGCTTAGGTGCGAACACCGGGGAGCTGTTTTTT
once	TRBD2	TRBJ2-1	TRBV9	CASSVEGTRNNEQFF	TGTGCCAGCAGCGTAGAGGGGACTAGAAACAATGAGCAGTTCTTC
NA	NA	TRBJ2-6	TRBV29-1	CSVREVGSDTSGANVLTF	TGCAGCGTGCGCGAGGTGGGGTCAGACACTTCTGGGGCCAACGTCCTGACTTTC
NA	TRBD1	TRBJ1-5	TRBV4-1	CASSQSGTVNQPQHF	TGCGCCAGCAGCCAATCGGGGACAGTCAATCAGCCCCAGCATTTT
NA	TRBD1	TRBJ1-1	TRBV7-8	CASSFPQGADTEAFF	TGTGCCAGCAGCTTCCCACAGGGGGCTGACACTGAAGCTTTCTTT
once	NA	TRBJ2-1	TRBV20-1	CSAHEGGGPYNEQFF	TGCAGTGCCCACGAGGGGGGGGGACCTTACAATGAGCAGTTCTTC
NA	NA	TRBJ1-2	TRBV11-2	CASSLAGPLNYGYTF	TGTGCCAGCAGCTTAGCTGGCCCCCTTAACTATGGCTACACCTTC
NA	NA	TRBJ2-5	TRBV11-2	CASSLGRLGAEQQYF	TGTGCCAGCAGCCTCGGTCGATTGGGGGCCGAACAGCAGTACTTC
NA	NA	TRBJ2-3	TRBV3-1	CASSQITADTQYF	TGTGCCAGCAGCCAGATAACCGCGGATACGCAGTATTTT
NA	TRBD1	TRBJ1-5	TRBV27	CATKGARNQPQHF	TGTGCCACCAAGGGGGCCCGTAATCAGCCCCAGCATTTT
NA	NA	TRBJ2-7	TRBV4-1	CASSQDRQRLTEQYF	TGCGCCAGCAGCCAGGACCGACAGAGACTTACCGAGCAGTACTTC
NA	NA	TRBJ2-7	TRBV11-1	CASSLGRTNYEQYF	TGTGCCAGCAGCTTAGGCAGGACCAACTACGAGCAGTACTTC
NA	TRBD1	TRBJ2-5	TRBV13	CASSAPGGGTGDGETQYF	TGTGCCAGCAGCGCCCCGGGAGGTGGGACAGGGGATGGAGAGACCCAGTACTTC
NA	NA	TRBJ2-1	TRBV28	CASLRSYNEQFF	TGTGCCAGCCTGCGCTCCTACAATGAGCAGTTCTTC
NA	TRBD2	TRBJ2-3	TRBV9	CASSAGTSGDTQYF	TGTGCCAGCAGCGCGGGGACTAGCGGAGATACGCAGTATTTT
NA	NA	TRBJ2-1	TRBV2	CAMGYNEQFF	TGTGCCATGGGGTACAATGAGCAGTTCTTC
NA	TRBD2	TRBJ2-7	TRBV5-1	CASSPVGGFAEQYF	TGCGCCAGCAGCCCGGTCGGGGGGTTTGCCGAGCAGTACTTC
NA	TRBD2	TRBJ2-4	TRBV4-1	CASSRAPTSGKNLAKNIQYF	TGCGCCAGCAGCCGAGCTCCGACTAGCGGGAAAAACTTAGCCAAAAACATTCAGTACTTC
once	TRBD2	TRBJ2-1	TRBV13	CASSSPTSGIYNEQFF	TGTGCCAGCAGCTCCCCCACTAGCGGGATTTACAATGAGCAGTTCTTC
NA	NA	TRBJ1-2	TRBV27	CASRQAGLNYGYTF	TGTGCCAGCAGGCAAGCAGGATTGAACTATGGCTACACCTTC